This is a list of T cell receptor beta chains from one sample in a study of Ad26.COV2.S vaccination and SARS-CoV-2 variants. Clones were read by immunoSEQ multiplex PCR, and TCRdb kept only the in-frame ones, dropping some. The data show 350,000 to 450,000 clones, with around 86% seen just once and about 3.4% held by the top ten. Sequencing was performed on peripheral blood, taken in a trial of Ad26.COV2.S vaccine versus placebo. All receptors derive from a person between 18 and 60 years old who received the Ad26.COV2.S COVID-19 vaccine or a placebo. Each CDR3 is given with its conserved first and last residue. A D gene is named only where the DNA matches it firmly. Rows may omit the clone size; those that give it use once, few, many or a size class.

j_gene: TRBJ2-7
d_gene: TRBD2
v_gene: TRBV4-2
abundance: .
CDR3aa: CASSQSGGYEQYF
CDR3nt: TGTGCCAGCAGCCAGAGCGGGGGCTACGAGCAGTACTTC

j_gene: TRBJ1-2
d_gene: .
v_gene: TRBV12-3/TRBV12-4
abundance: .
CDR3aa: CASSPPGRGYTF
CDR3nt: TGTGCCAGCAGCCCGCCCGGTAGGGGCTACACCTTC

j_gene: TRBJ1-2
d_gene: TRBD1
v_gene: TRBV7-9
abundance: .
CDR3aa: CASSRGGARYGYTF
CDR3nt: TGTGCCAGCAGCCGAGGGGGCGCGAGGTATGGCTACACCTTC

j_gene: TRBJ1-1
d_gene: .
v_gene: TRBV14
abundance: .
CDR3aa: CASSEIRRFEVEAEAFF
CDR3nt: TGTGCCAGCAGCGAGATTCGGCGATTCGAGGTCGAGGCTGAAGCTTTCTTT

j_gene: TRBJ2-3
d_gene: .
v_gene: TRBV4-1
abundance: .
CDR3aa: CASSQVTGTDTQYF
CDR3nt: TGCGCCAGCAGCCAAGTGACGGGGACAGATACGCAGTATTTT

j_gene: TRBJ1-2
d_gene: TRBD1
v_gene: TRBV6-2/TRBV6-3
abundance: .
CDR3aa: CASSPFVGQRVYGYTF
CDR3nt: TGTGCCAGCAGCCCCTTCGTGGGACAGCGCGTCTATGGCTACACCTTC

j_gene: TRBJ1-6
d_gene: .
v_gene: TRBV30
abundance: .
CDR3aa: CAWSLGLDSPLHF
CDR3nt: TGTGCCTGGAGTCTGGGCCTGGATTCACCCCTCCACTTT

j_gene: TRBJ2-1
d_gene: .
v_gene: TRBV6-2/TRBV6-3
abundance: .
CDR3aa: CASSYPVLGGGREQFF
CDR3nt: TGTGCCAGCAGTTACCCCGTCTTGGGGGGCGGGCGTGAGCAGTTCTTC

j_gene: TRBJ2-5
d_gene: .
v_gene: TRBV6-2/TRBV6-3
abundance: .
CDR3aa: CASSYGKETQYF
CDR3nt: TGTGCCAGCAGTTACGGGAAAGAGACCCAGTACTTC

j_gene: TRBJ1-1
d_gene: .
v_gene: TRBV6-5
abundance: .
CDR3aa: CASGGNTEAFF
CDR3nt: TGTGCCAGCGGGGGGAACACTGAAGCTTTCTTT

j_gene: TRBJ2-7
d_gene: .
v_gene: TRBV12-5
abundance: .
CDR3aa: CASGLIGGLSYEQYF
CDR3nt: TGTGCTAGTGGTTTGATCGGCGGCCTCTCCTACGAGCAGTACTTC

j_gene: TRBJ1-2
d_gene: .
v_gene: TRBV6-5
abundance: .
CDR3aa: CASSYYRSLSIYGYTF
CDR3nt: TGTGCCAGCAGTTATTACAGGTCGCTGAGCATCTATGGCTACACCTTC

j_gene: TRBJ2-3
d_gene: .
v_gene: TRBV9
abundance: .
CDR3aa: CASSVEHGGTDTQYF
CDR3nt: TGTGCCAGCAGCGTAGAACATGGGGGCACAGATACGCAGTATTTT

j_gene: TRBJ2-7
d_gene: TRBD2
v_gene: TRBV13
abundance: .
CDR3aa: CASNQREGMGEQYF
CDR3nt: TGTGCCAGCAACCAACGGGAGGGGATGGGCGAGCAGTACTTC

j_gene: TRBJ2-2
d_gene: .
v_gene: TRBV3-1/TRBV3-2
abundance: .
CDR3aa: CASSFTGRGELFF
CDR3nt: TGTGCCAGCAGCTTCACGGGGAGGGGGGAGCTGTTTTTT

j_gene: TRBJ2-7
d_gene: .
v_gene: TRBV5-1
abundance: .
CDR3aa: CASSLGPSGEQYF
CDR3nt: TGCGCCAGCAGCTTGGGGCCTTCGGGAGAGCAGTACTTC

j_gene: TRBJ2-5
d_gene: .
v_gene: TRBV20-1
abundance: .
CDR3aa: CSAREQETQYF
CDR3nt: TGCAGTGCTAGAGAGCAAGAGACCCAGTACTTC

j_gene: TRBJ2-7
d_gene: TRBD1
v_gene: TRBV7-2
abundance: .
CDR3aa: CASSWGWDSEQYF
CDR3nt: TGTGCCAGCAGCTGGGGCTGGGACAGCGAGCAGTACTTC

j_gene: TRBJ2-3
d_gene: TRBD1
v_gene: TRBV6-5
abundance: .
CDR3aa: CASTLDRGTDTQYF
CDR3nt: TGTGCCAGCACTCTAGACAGGGGTACAGATACGCAGTATTTT

j_gene: TRBJ1-1
d_gene: .
v_gene: TRBV19
abundance: .
CDR3aa: CASSILNTEAFF
CDR3nt: TGTGCCAGTAGTATACTGAACACTGAAGCTTTCTTT

j_gene: TRBJ1-2
d_gene: .
v_gene: TRBV11-2
abundance: .
CDR3aa: CASSLGPERDYFF
CDR3nt: TGTGCCAGCAGCTTAGGCCCCGAGAGGGATTACTTCTTC

j_gene: TRBJ1-5
d_gene: .
v_gene: TRBV6-6
abundance: .
CDR3aa: CASSPGPGNQPQHF
CDR3nt: TGTGCCAGCAGTCCGGGGCCGGGCAATCAGCCCCAGCATTTT

j_gene: TRBJ1-1
d_gene: TRBD1
v_gene: TRBV6-5
abundance: .
CDR3aa: CASSPGGEAFF
CDR3nt: TGTGCCAGCAGTCCAGGGGGTGAAGCTTTCTTT

j_gene: TRBJ2-5
d_gene: .
v_gene: TRBV12-3/TRBV12-4
abundance: .
CDR3aa: CASSPRGTQYF
CDR3nt: TGTGCCAGCAGCCCCAGGGGGACCCAGTACTTC

j_gene: TRBJ1-5
d_gene: .
v_gene: TRBV30
abundance: .
CDR3aa: CAWNPRGVGNQPQHF
CDR3nt: TGTGCCTGGAATCCGAGAGGTGTGGGCAATCAGCCCCAGCATTTT

j_gene: TRBJ1-6
d_gene: .
v_gene: TRBV27
abundance: .
CDR3aa: CASSATGPGSSPLHF
CDR3nt: TGTGCCAGCAGTGCAACAGGGCCGGGTAGTTCACCCCTCCACTTT

j_gene: TRBJ1-1
d_gene: TRBD1
v_gene: TRBV7-9
abundance: .
CDR3aa: CASSPQDRGGAFF
CDR3nt: TGTGCCAGCAGCCCGCAGGACAGGGGGGGAGCTTTCTTT

j_gene: TRBJ2-7
d_gene: TRBD2
v_gene: TRBV6-2/TRBV6-3
abundance: .
CDR3aa: CASSRDYSYEQYF
CDR3nt: TGTGCCAGCAGTCGGGACTACTCCTACGAGCAGTACTTC

j_gene: TRBJ2-1
d_gene: TRBD2
v_gene: TRBV7-9
abundance: .
CDR3aa: CASSPGLAGGSYNEQFF
CDR3nt: TGTGCCAGCAGCCCGGGACTAGCGGGGGGGTCTTACAATGAGCAGTTCTTC

j_gene: TRBJ2-3
d_gene: .
v_gene: TRBV5-1
abundance: .
CDR3aa: CASSLETPSTDTQYF
CDR3nt: TGCGCCAGCAGCTTAGAAACACCAAGCACAGATACGCAGTATTTT

j_gene: TRBJ2-1
d_gene: TRBD1
v_gene: TRBV6-4
abundance: few
CDR3aa: CASSDSTGGYNEQFF
CDR3nt: TGTGCCAGCAGTGACTCTACAGGGGGCTACAATGAGCAGTTCTTC

j_gene: TRBJ1-1
d_gene: .
v_gene: TRBV12-1
abundance: once
CDR3aa: CASSFSSTGGASTEAFF
CDR3nt: TGTGCCAGCAGCTTTAGTAGCACAGGGGGCGCGAGTACTGAAGCTTTCTTT

j_gene: TRBJ2-1
d_gene: .
v_gene: TRBV7-9
abundance: .
CDR3aa: CASSVHNEQFF
CDR3nt: TGTGCCAGCAGCGTACACAATGAGCAGTTCTTC

j_gene: TRBJ1-3
d_gene: .
v_gene: TRBV7-9
abundance: many
CDR3aa: CASRPKLRVSGNTIYF
CDR3nt: TGTGCCAGCAGGCCAAAATTGCGGGTATCTGGAAACACCATATATTTT

j_gene: TRBJ2-2
d_gene: TRBD1
v_gene: TRBV18
abundance: .
CDR3aa: CASSPFSGTANLNTGELFF
CDR3nt: TGTGCCAGCTCACCTTTTTCTGGGACAGCAAACTTAAACACCGGGGAGCTGTTTTTT

j_gene: TRBJ1-4
d_gene: .
v_gene: TRBV19
abundance: few
CDR3aa: CASSRRGGSDEKLFF
CDR3nt: TGTGCCAGTAGCCGCAGGGGCGGGTCGGATGAAAAACTGTTTTTT

j_gene: TRBJ1-2
d_gene: .
v_gene: TRBV6-5
abundance: few
CDR3aa: CASLGEWEDGYTF
CDR3nt: TGTGCCAGCCTCGGTGAATGGGAGGATGGCTACACCTTC

j_gene: TRBJ1-3
d_gene: TRBD1
v_gene: TRBV5-5
abundance: .
CDR3aa: CASSFRTGLGNTIYF
CDR3nt: TGTGCCAGCAGCTTTAGGACAGGGCTAGGAAACACCATATATTTT

j_gene: TRBJ1-6
d_gene: .
v_gene: TRBV28
abundance: .
CDR3aa: CASRFVAGKVPLHF
CDR3nt: TGTGCCAGCAGATTCGTGGCAGGAAAAGTACCCCTCCACTTT

j_gene: TRBJ1-1
d_gene: .
v_gene: TRBV7-9
abundance: .
CDR3aa: CASSLSTGEAFF
CDR3nt: TGTGCCAGCAGCTTGAGTACGGGAGAAGCTTTCTTT

j_gene: TRBJ2-7
d_gene: .
v_gene: TRBV6-2/TRBV6-3
abundance: .
CDR3aa: CASSYGQPEGEQYF
CDR3nt: TGTGCCAGCAGTTACGGACAACCCGAAGGGGAGCAGTACTTC

j_gene: TRBJ1-1
d_gene: TRBD1
v_gene: TRBV5-1
abundance: .
CDR3aa: CASSPGQGVTEAFF
CDR3nt: TGCGCCAGCAGCCCGGGACAGGGCGTCACTGAAGCTTTCTTT

j_gene: TRBJ2-1
d_gene: TRBD2
v_gene: TRBV4-3
abundance: .
CDR3aa: CASSPGVAGGPRNEQFF
CDR3nt: TGCGCCAGCAGCCCCGGGGTAGCGGGGGGGCCGAGGAATGAGCAGTTCTTC

j_gene: TRBJ2-2
d_gene: .
v_gene: TRBV11-2
abundance: few
CDR3aa: CASSLERGSWELFF
CDR3nt: TGTGCCAGCAGCTTAGAGCGTGGCAGCTGGGAGCTGTTTTTT

j_gene: TRBJ1-1
d_gene: TRBD1
v_gene: TRBV5-4
abundance: once
CDR3aa: CASSAGQGAYAFF
CDR3nt: TGTGCCAGCAGCGCTGGACAGGGTGCGTATGCTTTCTTT

j_gene: TRBJ2-3
d_gene: TRBD1
v_gene: TRBV30
abundance: .
CDR3aa: CAWRRQGRTDTQYF
CDR3nt: TGTGCCTGGAGAAGACAGGGGCGCACAGATACGCAGTATTTT

j_gene: TRBJ1-1
d_gene: .
v_gene: TRBV30
abundance: .
CDR3aa: CAWSRGPNTEAFF
CDR3nt: TGTGCCTGGAGTCGGGGCCCGAACACTGAAGCTTTCTTT

j_gene: TRBJ2-7
d_gene: TRBD2
v_gene: TRBV7-3
abundance: once
CDR3aa: CASSEVAGPPYEQYF
CDR3nt: TGTGCCAGCAGCGAAGTAGCGGGGCCCCCCTACGAGCAGTACTTC

j_gene: TRBJ2-7
d_gene: .
v_gene: TRBV12-3/TRBV12-4
abundance: .
CDR3aa: CASSFSRGVEQYF
CDR3nt: TGTGCCAGCAGTTTTAGCCGGGGCGTCGAGCAGTACTTC

j_gene: TRBJ1-2
d_gene: .
v_gene: TRBV30
abundance: .
CDR3aa: CAWSPQGRGGYTF
CDR3nt: TGTGCCTGGAGTCCTCAGGGTCGGGGGGGCTACACCTTC

j_gene: TRBJ1-2
d_gene: TRBD1
v_gene: TRBV5-1
abundance: .
CDR3aa: CASSLTDRANYGYTF
CDR3nt: TGCGCCAGCAGCCTCACCGACAGGGCAAACTATGGCTACACCTTC

j_gene: TRBJ1-2
d_gene: .
v_gene: TRBV12-3/TRBV12-4
abundance: .
CDR3aa: CASSLDSWGYTF
CDR3nt: TGTGCCAGCAGTTTAGACTCCTGGGGCTACACCTTC

j_gene: TRBJ2-2
d_gene: TRBD1
v_gene: TRBV29-1
abundance: .
CDR3aa: CSVEDHRDRAGTGELFF
CDR3nt: TGCAGCGTTGAAGATCACAGGGACAGGGCAGGCACCGGGGAGCTGTTTTTT